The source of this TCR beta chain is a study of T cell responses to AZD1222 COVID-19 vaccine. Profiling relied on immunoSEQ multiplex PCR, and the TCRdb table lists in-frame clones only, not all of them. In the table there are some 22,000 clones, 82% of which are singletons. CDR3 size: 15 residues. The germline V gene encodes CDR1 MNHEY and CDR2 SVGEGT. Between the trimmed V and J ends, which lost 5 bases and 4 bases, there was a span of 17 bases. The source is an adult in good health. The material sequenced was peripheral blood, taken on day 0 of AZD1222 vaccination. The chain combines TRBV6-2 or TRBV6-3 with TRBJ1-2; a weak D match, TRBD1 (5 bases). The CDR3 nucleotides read TGTGCCAGCAGTCTTCAGCGCAGCAGGGTCTATGGCTACACCTTC. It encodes CASSLQRSRVYGYTF.